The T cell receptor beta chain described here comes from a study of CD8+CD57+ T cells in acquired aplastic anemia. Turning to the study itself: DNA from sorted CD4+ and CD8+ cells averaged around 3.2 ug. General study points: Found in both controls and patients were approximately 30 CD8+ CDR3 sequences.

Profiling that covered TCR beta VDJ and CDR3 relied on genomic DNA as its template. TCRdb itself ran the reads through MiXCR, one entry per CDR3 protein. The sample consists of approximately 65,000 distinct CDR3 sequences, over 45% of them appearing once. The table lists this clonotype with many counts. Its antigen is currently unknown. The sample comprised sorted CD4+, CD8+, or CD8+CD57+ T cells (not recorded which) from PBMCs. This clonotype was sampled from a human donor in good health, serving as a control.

The DNA of the CDR3 is TGTGCCAGCGCCGACACGAAAGCCTACGAGCAGTACTTC. Protein sequence: CASADTKAYEQYF. This chain links TRBV28 with TRBJ2-7, with unresolved D. Trimming cost V 8 bases and J 2 bases, with 13 bases left between them. The V gene's germline CDR1 is MDHEN and CDR2 SYDVKM. This CDR3 contains 13 residues.